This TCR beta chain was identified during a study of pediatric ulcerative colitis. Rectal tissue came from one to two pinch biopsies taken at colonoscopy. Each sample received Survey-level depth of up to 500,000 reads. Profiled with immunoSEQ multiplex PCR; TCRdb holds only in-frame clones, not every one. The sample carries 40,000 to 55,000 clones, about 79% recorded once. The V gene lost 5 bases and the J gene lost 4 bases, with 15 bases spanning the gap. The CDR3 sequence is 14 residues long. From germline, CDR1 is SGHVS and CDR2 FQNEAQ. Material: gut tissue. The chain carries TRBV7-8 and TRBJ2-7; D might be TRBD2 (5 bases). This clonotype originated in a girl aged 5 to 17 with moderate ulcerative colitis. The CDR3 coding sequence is TGTGCCAGCAGCCCCGCGCGGACTGCTTACGAGCAGTACTTC. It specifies CASSPARTAYEQYF.